One sample yielded the 30 T cell receptor beta chains listed below, sequenced in a study of T-cell reconstitution after alpha-beta-depleted transplantation in children. Preparation of the TCRbeta library used unique molecular identifiers. MiXCR, applied by TCRdb to the PCR reads, yields one record per CDR3 protein. The sample includes approximately 650,000 distinct CDR3 sequences, roughly 13% of them seen just once. This specimen was PBMCs, taken before TCRalphabeta/CD19-depleted stem cell transplant. The receptors come from a girl aged 2 to 10 with congenital amegakaryocytic thrombocytopenia, due to receive a stem cell transplant.

The sample holds many counts of this clonotype. This chain connects TRBV5-1 to TRBJ2-1; 9 positions match TRBD2. CDR1 and CDR2 from the germline V gene are SGHRS and YFSETQ. The J segment lost 4 bases and the V segment lost 2 bases, leaving 4 bases of the junction unmatched. CDR3 length equals 15 residues. The CDR3 region is CASSFASGAYNEQFF. The CDR3 region has the DNA TGCGCCAGCAGCTTTGCTAGCGGGGCTTACAATGAGCAGTTCTTC.

The V gene is TRBV2, the J gene TRBJ1-3; 7 bases map to TRBD1. The V segment lost 6 bases and the J segment 1 base; nucleotides outside the gene matches: 15. Germline CDR1 is SNHLY and CDR2 is FYNNEI. This CDR3 has 18 amino acids. CDR3: CASRDIYRGLWSGNTIYF. The CDR3 nucleotides are TGTGCCAGCAGGGACATTTACAGGGGACTTTGGTCTGGAAACACCATATATTTT.

This clonotype came up a few times. The gene calls are TRBV14 and TRBJ2-5; D is perhaps TRBD2 (6 bases). The CDR3 length is 15 residues. Germline V gene sequence: CDR1 SGHDN, CDR2 FVKESK. With 1 base removed from V and 4 bases from J, the gap between germline ends came to 13 bases. For the CDR3, the DNA is TGTGCCAGCAGCCAAGGCTCGAGACTAGGAGAGACCCAGTACTTC. It codes for CASSQGSRLGETQYF.

In its sample, this clonotype was seen many times. The V gene is TRBV19, the J gene TRBJ2-3; D uncertain. Germline CDR1 LNHDA, CDR2 SQIVND (reference sequence). The CDR3 runs to 13 residues. The V end was cut by 10 bases, the J end by 0 bases, with 11 bases between. The CDR3 loop is CATNEDSTDTQYF. CDR3 DNA sequence: TGTGCCACAAATGAGGACAGCACAGATACGCAGTATTTT.

In its sample, this clonotype was seen many times. A read error may account for a junction end that differs from germline. The V and J genes are TRBV12-3 or TRBV12-4 and TRBJ2-1, with TRBD2 matching over 11 bases. The CDR3 has 15 residues. Here the CDR3 DNA reads TGCGCCAGCAGCTTGGCTAGCGGGAGGTACAATGAGCAGTTCTTC. This encodes CASSLASGRYNEQFF.

This clonotype appeared many times. The chain couples TRBV20-1 to TRBJ2-4; maybe TRBD1 (5 bases). Germline-derived CDR1 and CDR2 are DFQATT and SNEGSKA (reference sequence). CDR3 size: 14 residues. With 1 base removed from V and 1 base from J, the gap between germline ends came to 8 bases. CDR3 sequence: CSARAGWAKNIQYF. The CDR3 nucleotides read TGCAGTGCTAGAGCAGGGTGGGCCAAAAACATTCAGTACTTC.

This clonotype has more than one count but fewer than ten. CDR3 sequence (DNA): TGTGGCTGTTCGACTGGACCGAACACCGGGGAGCTGTTTTTT. Protein sequence: CGCSTGPNTGELFF. The chain uses TRBV19 and TRBJ2-2; no clear D gene. This CDR3 is 14 amino acids long. CDR1 is LNHDA, CDR2 SQIVND, per germline (reference sequence).

This clonotype was seen a handful of times. The gene calls are TRBV3-1 and TRBJ2-5; no firm D call. The CDR3 totals 13 residues. Trimming left V 1 base short and J 5 bases short, with 8 bases between. The germline gives CDR1 LGHDT, CDR2 YNNKEL (reference sequence). CDR3 in DNA: TGTGCCAGCAGCCAAGGCGTATATGAGACCCAGTACTTC. It specifies CASSQGVYETQYF.

The table lists this clonotype with a few counts. The V and J genes are TRBV6-1 and TRBJ2-2; D not certain. This CDR3 has 14 residues. Germline CDR1 reads MNHNS; CDR2 reads SASEGT. The V end was cut by 7 bases, the J end by 0 bases, with 9 bases between. DNA of the CDR3: TGTGCCAGCACGTACAGCCCGAACACCGGGGAGCTGTTTTTT. It translates to CASTYSPNTGELFF.

The table lists this clonotype with many counts. The V call is TRBV12-3 or TRBV12-4, the J call TRBJ2-2, with unresolved D. V lost 5 bases, J lost 4 bases, and 11 bases lay in between. This CDR3 comprises 14 residues. The CDR3 loop reads CASSPIPSTGELFF. The CDR3 DNA sequence: TGTGCCAGCAGTCCCATACCTTCCACCGGGGAGCTGTTTTTT.

The rearrangement joins TRBV5-1 to TRBJ2-7; D could derive from TRBD1 or TRBD2 (5 bases each). This CDR3 is 15 amino acids long. V lost 0 bases, J lost 2 bases, and 12 bases lay in between. Per germline, CDR1 SGHRS and CDR2 YFSETQ. The CDR3 is CASSLVAGTPYEQYF. The CDR3 DNA reads as TGCGCCAGCAGCTTGGTCGCAGGGACGCCCTACGAGCAGTACTTC. The full variable domain, completed using reference TRBV5-1 and TRBJ2-7, is KAGVTQTPRYLIKTRGQQVTLSCSPISGHRSVSWYQQTPGQGLQFLFEYFSETQRNKGNFPGRFSGRQFSNSRSEMNVSTLELGDSALYLCASSLVAGTPYEQYFGPGTRLTVT.

The V and J genes are TRBV2 and TRBJ1-2, with 9 bases that match TRBD1. The CDR3 has 14 residues. The germline V gene has CDR1 SNHLY and CDR2 FYNNEI. The V gene end was trimmed by 10 bases and the J gene end by 2 bases; junction bases not matched to a gene: 8. CDR3 in DNA: TGTGCCACCCGCCTAGGACAGGGGAACTATGGCTACACCTTC. This codes for CATRLGQGNYGYTF.

This clonotype was detected many times. V and J are TRBV5-1 and TRBJ1-3; no definite D call. The CDR3 extends over 17 amino acids. Trimming removed 0 bases at V and 0 bases at J, with 13 bases between. Germline V gene lookup returns CDR1 SGHRS and CDR2 YFSETQ. In DNA, the CDR3 is TGCGCCAGCAGCTTGGGGGTTATGGGAGACTCTGGAAACACCATATATTTT. Translating gives CASSLGVMGDSGNTIYF.

This rearrangement joins TRBV5-1 to TRBJ2-2; D is undetermined. CDR1 is SGHRS, CDR2 YFSETQ, per germline. This CDR3 comprises 15 residues. The ends were cut back, 2 bases at V and 2 bases at J, with 10 bases in the middle. The CDR3 protein is CASSLQTENTGELFF. The CDR3 bases are TGCGCCAGCAGCTTACAGACGGAAAACACCGGGGAGCTGTTTTTT.

The chain joins TRBV5-1 to TRBJ1-2; the D gene is possibly TRBD1 (5 bases). Germline assignment: CDR1 SGHRS and CDR2 YFSETQ. Deletions cut 4 bases from V and 2 bases from J, with 18 bases between. This CDR3 region has 16 residues. CDR3 sequence reads: CASSREPGTVNYGYTF. The CDR3 region has the DNA TGCGCCAGCAGCCGAGAACCCGGGACGGTGAACTATGGCTACACCTTC.

This clonotype was seen at least ten times. The chain links TRBV20-1 to TRBJ1-1; possible D gene TRBD1, 5 bases. CDR1 and CDR2 (germline): DFQATT, SNEGSKA (reference sequence). The CDR3 runs 12 residues. Trimming removed 5 bases at V and 4 bases at J, with 11 bases between. CDR3 amino acids: CSASRGLTEAFF. The CDR3 coding sequence is TGCAGTGCTTCCCGGGGACTCACTGAAGCTTTCTTT.

In this sample, this clonotype turned up many times. The chain couples TRBV5-1 to TRBJ2-1; TRBD2 might be the D (6 bases). Germline V gives CDR1 SGHRS, CDR2 YFSETQ. Trimming took off 2 bases at V and 4 bases at J, with 13 bases between the two ends. The CDR3 has 15 residues. CDR3 in amino acids: CASSFEWRDYNEQFF. As DNA, the CDR3 is TGCGCCAGCAGCTTCGAGTGGCGGGATTACAATGAGCAGTTCTTC.

This clonotype was counted at least ten times. The V and J genes are TRBV5-1 and TRBJ2-7; D gene unclear. Per germline, CDR1 SGHRS and CDR2 YFSETQ. The CDR3 has 13 residues. Trimming stripped 0 bases from V and 2 bases from J, with 6 bases between. The CDR3 DNA follows: TGCGCCAGCAGCTTGGAACGGGCCTACGAGCAGTACTTC. Translating gives CASSLERAYEQYF.

This clonotype showed up just a few times. The chain combines TRBV6-1 with TRBJ2-2; 7 bases align to TRBD1. CDR3 length: 15 amino acids. V lost 5 bases and J lost 6; bases outside the gene matches: 9. Germline V gene data show CDR1 as MNHNS and CDR2 as SASEGT. The CDR3 DNA reads TGTGCCAGCAGTCCCGACAGGGATTTCGCCGGGGAGCTGTTTTTT. Translating gives CASSPDRDFAGELFF.

In this sample, this clonotype turned up a few times. The V and J genes are TRBV5-1 and TRBJ2-7; tentatively, D is TRBD1 (6 bases). V lost 4 bases and J 3 bases, leaving 17 bases between the germline ends. The length of the CDR3 is 15 residues. Germline lookup yields CDR1 SGHRS and CDR2 YFSETQ. CDR3 sequence reads: CASSEQQGGHYEQYF. The CDR3 DNA reads as TGCGCCAGCAGCGAACAACAGGGCGGACACTACGAGCAGTACTTC.

This clonotype turned up a few times. The chain has TRBV5-6 and TRBJ2-7; D ambiguous. The V gene's germline CDR1 is SGHDT and CDR2 YYEEEE. Trimming took off 4 bases at V and 0 bases at J, with 11 bases between the two ends. The CDR3 spans 14 residues. The CDR3 here is CASSTRQSSYEQYF. The CDR3 nucleotides read TGTGCCAGCAGCACCCGGCAGAGCTCCTACGAGCAGTACTTC.

This chain links TRBV29-1 with TRBJ2-1; TRBD2 aligns across 15 bases. In germline, CDR1 is SQVTM, CDR2 ANQGSEA. Trimming removed 1 base from V and 7 bases from J; junction bases left unmatched: 2. CDR3 length equals 15 residues. The CDR3 nucleotides are TGCAGCGTTGAAGTCGGGACTAGCGGGGGGAATGAGCAGTTCTTC. Protein product: CSVEVGTSGGNEQFF.

This clonotype was picked up many times. J is TRBJ2-1 and V is TRBV27; D is ambiguous. V gave up 3 bases and J gave up 6 bases, with 18 bases separating them. The CDR3 sequence is 16 residues long. Per the germline V gene, CDR1 is MNHEY and CDR2 is SMNVEV (reference sequence). The CDR3 DNA is TGTGCCAGCAGTTTTGTGGGCCCCACCCCCCCCAATGAGCAGTTCTTC. Translating gives CASSFVGPTPPNEQFF.

This clonotype has only a few counts. The V call is TRBV5-1, the J call TRBJ2-1; 9 bases are shared with TRBD2. V lost 0 bases and J lost 15; bases outside the gene matches: 25. CDR3 length equals 19 residues. The germline gives CDR1 SGHRS, CDR2 YFSETQ. The CDR3 spells CASSLESGRPYGREGLPFF. CDR3 sequence (DNA): TGCGCCAGCAGCTTGGAGAGTGGCCGGCCATACGGGCGGGAGGGGCTTCCGTTCTTC.

The genes are TRBV20-1 and TRBJ1-4; 7 nucleotides align to TRBD1. V gave up 6 bases and J gave up 6 bases; unmatched junction bases: 7. Germline lookup yields CDR1 DFQATT and CDR2 SNEGSKA (reference sequence). This CDR3 is built from 13 residues. The CDR3 DNA reads as TGCAGTGCACTCCGGACAGGCGATGAAAAACTGTTTTTT. It encodes CSALRTGDEKLFF.

In its sample, this clonotype was seen many times. DNA for the CDR3: TGCGCCAGCAGCTTGTGGTCCGGGTCGAGGGTCACAGATACGCAGTATTTT. Translation: CASSLWSGSRVTDTQYF. The chain employs TRBV5-1 and TRBJ2-3; a possible D gene is TRBD2 (5 bases). The CDR3 has 17 residues. Trimming pared 1 base from V and 2 bases from J, leaving 17 bases between. The germline CDR1 and CDR2 sequences are SGHRS and YFSETQ.

This clonotype was found many times. The chain links TRBV3-1 to TRBJ1-4; D is undetermined. This CDR3 has 14 residues. The germline V gene encodes CDR1 LGHDT and CDR2 YNNKEL (reference sequence). The ends were cut back, 6 bases at V and 0 bases at J, with 8 bases in the middle. In nucleotides, the CDR3 is TGTGCCAGCAGACCGACGGCAACTAATGAAAAACTGTTTTTT. Its protein product is CASRPTATNEKLFF. The full variable domain, with the rest looked up from reference TRBV3-1 and TRBJ1-4, is DTAVSQTPKYLVTQMGNDKSIKCEQNLGHDTMYWYKQDSKKFLKIMFSYNNKELIINETVPNRFSPKSPDKAHLNLHINSLELGDSAVYFCASRPTATNEKLFFGSGTQLSVL.

The rearrangement uses TRBV5-1 and TRBJ1-1; D is uncertain. The CDR3 contains 13 residues. Germline values: CDR1 SGHRS, CDR2 YFSETQ. With 4 bases removed from V and 3 bases from J, the gap between germline ends came to 10 bases. This chain's CDR3 is CASSHPQDTEAFF. The CDR3 DNA reads as TGCGCCAGCAGCCACCCCCAGGACACTGAAGCTTTCTTT.

This clonotype has at least ten counts. V is TRBV5-1 and J is TRBJ1-5; D is possibly TRBD1 (5 bases). The CDR3 loop spans 15 amino acids. Germline V gives CDR1 SGHRS, CDR2 YFSETQ. V lost 4 bases and J lost 3, with 14 bases in between. CDR3 nucleotide sequence: TGCGCCAGCAGCCTAGGGACGGCGGCCAATCAGCCCCAGCATTTT. It is translated as CASSLGTAANQPQHF.

This clonotype was seen repeatedly, ten times or more. CDR3 coding DNA: TGCAGTGCTAGAGCCCCGACAGGGGGCAGGAATACGCAGTATTTT. Translated: CSARAPTGGRNTQYF. V gene TRBV20-1 combines with J gene TRBJ2-3; TRBD1 matches 10 bases. Per germline, CDR1 DFQATT and CDR2 SNEGSKA (reference sequence). There are 15 residues in the CDR3. The V segment lost 1 base and the J segment 7 bases; nucleotides outside the gene matches: 8.